The rows below give T cell receptor beta chains drawn from one sample of a study of cytomegalovirus exposure and HLA in healthy donors. Measured with immunoSEQ multiplex PCR; TCRdb has only the in-frame clones, and not every one. The sample contains 150,000 to 200,000 clones, less than 85% of which appear only once. Sequenced sample: PBMCs. All receptors come from a male donor in good health and CMV-seronegative. Both conserved end residues are part of each CDR3. Each record gives: J gene, clone size, V gene, D gene, CDR3 DNA, CDR3 protein. D genes are given only for firm matches. Clone size is not always given. Where it is, it says once, few, many or a class for expanded clones.

TRBJ2-4	NA	TRBV27	NA	TGTGCCAGCCGTTCTCCCAAAAACATTCAGTACTTC	CASRSPKNIQYF
TRBJ2-2	NA	TRBV7-9	TRBD1	TGTGCCAGCAGCTCCCCTGACAGGGGGCTTAACGGGGAGCTGTTTTTT	CASSSPDRGLNGELFF
TRBJ2-3	NA	TRBV19	TRBD2	TGTGCCAGTAGACCCGGGACTACACAAAGCACAGATACGCAGTATTTT	CASRPGTTQSTDTQYF
TRBJ1-5	NA	TRBV11-2	NA	TGTGCCAGCAGTAAAGGGATGAGGGTAGATCAGCCCCAGCATTTT	CASSKGMRVDQPQHF
TRBJ2-3	NA	TRBV25-1	NA	TGTGCCAGCAGTGACAGGCGCATTACGCAGTATTTT	CASSDRRITQYF
TRBJ2-5	NA	TRBV4-2	TRBD2	TGTGCCAGCAGCCAGGGCGGCGGGGGGGCCCAAGAGACCCAGTACTTC	CASSQGGGGAQETQYF
TRBJ1-1	once	TRBV9	NA	TGTGCCAGCAGCGTAGTCGCAGGGTGGAACACTGAAGCTTTCTTT	CASSVVAGWNTEAFF
TRBJ2-3	NA	TRBV7-7	NA	TGTGCCAGCAGCCCCAGACAGAGCACAGATACGCAGTATTTT	CASSPRQSTDTQYF
TRBJ1-4	NA	TRBV5-4	TRBD1	TGTGCCAGCAGCTCCTCCGAGCTGGGACAGGGAGAAGAAAAACTGTTTTTT	CASSSSELGQGEEKLFF
TRBJ2-1	NA	TRBV9	NA	TGTGCCAGCAGCCTCCGTCAGGGGCGACCGCTCGATGAGCAGTTCTTC	CASSLRQGRPLDEQFF
TRBJ1-4	NA	TRBV29-1	NA	TGCAGCGGGAGTGCGGGGGGAGGGGAAAAACTGTTTTTT	CSGSAGGGEKLFF
TRBJ2-5	once	TRBV30	NA	TGTGCCTGGAGTGTGTCACTAGCACAAGAGACCCAGTACTTC	CAWSVSLAQETQYF
TRBJ1-3	few	TRBV13	NA	TGTGCCAGTACAGGCCAAGACTCTGGAAACACCATATATTTT	CASTGQDSGNTIYF
TRBJ2-2	NA	TRBV4-1	NA	TGCGCCAGCAGCCAAGAGCCCCAGACTAGACCGAACACCGGGGAGCTGTTTTTT	CASSQEPQTRPNTGELFF
TRBJ1-6	NA	TRBV6-4	NA	TGTGCCAGCAGTGAGACAGGCTGGGGATCACCCCTCCACTTT	CASSETGWGSPLHF
TRBJ2-7	once	TRBV9	TRBD1	TGTGCCAGCAGTACTCCGGGACAGGGGACCTACGAGCAGTACTTC	CASSTPGQGTYEQYF
TRBJ2-6	NA	TRBV11-1	TRBD2	TGTGCCAGCAGCCGACCGGGACTAGCGGGATCTGGGGCCAACGTCCTGACTTTC	CASSRPGLAGSGANVLTF
TRBJ1-2	NA	TRBV28	NA	TGTGCCAGCAGTTCAGCCGACAGCCGTGACTATGGCTACACCTTC	CASSSADSRDYGYTF
TRBJ1-3	NA	TRBV7-9	NA	TGTTCCAGCAGCTTAGGACAGTCTGGAAACACCATATATTTT	CSSSLGQSGNTIYF
TRBJ1-2	NA	TRBV5-5	NA	TGTGCCAGCAGCTTGAGTGGGCAGGGAGGCTATGGCTACACCTTC	CASSLSGQGGYGYTF
TRBJ2-2	once	TRBV7-3	TRBD1	TGTGCCAGCAGCTTATCGACAGGGTTCACCGGGGAGCTGTTTTTT	CASSLSTGFTGELFF
TRBJ2-4	NA	TRBV7-9	NA	TGTGCCAGCAGCTTAGCGGCAGGGATGGGCAAAAACATTCAGTACTTC	CASSLAAGMGKNIQYF
TRBJ2-3	NA	TRBV11-1	TRBD1	TGTGCCAGCACCCCCACAGGGGTTACAGATACGCAGTATTTT	CASTPTGVTDTQYF
TRBJ1-3	NA	TRBV19	NA	TGTGCCAGTAGTATTCCGGGTAGGATTGCTGGAAACACCATATATTTT	CASSIPGRIAGNTIYF
TRBJ1-1	NA	TRBV5-6	NA	TGTGCCAGCAGGGCCGTCTTAAAACAGGGCAGGGGAACTGAAGCTTTCTTT	CASRAVLKQGRGTEAFF
TRBJ2-1	NA	TRBV19	NA	TGTGCCAGTAGTATAGCCGGGGAACTTATAAGATCCTACAATGAGCAGTTCTTC	CASSIAGELIRSYNEQFF
TRBJ2-7	NA	TRBV6-1	NA	TGTGCCAGCAGTGAAGCTCCCGTGTACGAGCAGTACTTC	CASSEAPVYEQYF
TRBJ1-2	NA	TRBV2	TRBD1	TGTGCCAGCAGGTGGACAGGAAACTATGGCTACACCTTC	CASRWTGNYGYTF